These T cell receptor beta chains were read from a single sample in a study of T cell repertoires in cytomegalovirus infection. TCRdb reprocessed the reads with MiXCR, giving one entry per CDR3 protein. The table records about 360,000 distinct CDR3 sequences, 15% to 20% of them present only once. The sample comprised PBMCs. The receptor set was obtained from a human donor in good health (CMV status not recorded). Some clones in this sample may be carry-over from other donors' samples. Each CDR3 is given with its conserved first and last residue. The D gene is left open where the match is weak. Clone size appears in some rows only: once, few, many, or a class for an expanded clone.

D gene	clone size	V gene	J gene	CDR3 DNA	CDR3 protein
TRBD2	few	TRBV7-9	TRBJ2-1	TGTGCCAGCAGCACGGGGACTAGCGGGAGTTTCTATGAGCAGTTCTTC	CASSTGTSGSFYEQFF
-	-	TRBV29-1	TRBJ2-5	TGCAGCGCAGAAGACCAATTACAAGAGACCCAGTACTTC	CSAEDQLQETQYF
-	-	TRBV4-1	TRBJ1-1	TGCGCCAGCAGCCCCCGGGGTGGGGATGGGACTGAAGCTTTCTTT	CASSPRGGDGTEAFF
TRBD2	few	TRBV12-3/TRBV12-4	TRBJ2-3	TGTGCCAGCAGTTTCCGTGGACTAGCGGGGTTAATGACAGATACGCAGTATTTT	CASSFRGLAGLMTDTQYF
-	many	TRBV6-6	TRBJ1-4	TGTGCCAGCAGCCTGACGGAGACTAATGAAAAACTGTTTTTT	CASSLTETNEKLFF
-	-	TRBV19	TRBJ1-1	TGTGCCAGTAGGAGGTATGGGAACACTGAAGCTTTCTTT	CASRRYGNTEAFF
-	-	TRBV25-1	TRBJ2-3	TGTGCCAGCAGAGGAGGGGTTAGCACAGATACGCAGTATTTT	CASRGGVSTDTQYF
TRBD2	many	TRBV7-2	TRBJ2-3	TGTGCCAGCAGCCCCTCCCGTCTAGCGGCCAGCACAGATACGCAGTATTTT	CASSPSRLAASTDTQYF
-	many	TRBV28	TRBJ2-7	TGTGCCAGCAGTTTATTTATGGGTTACTCCTACGAGCAGTACTTC	CASSLFMGYSYEQYF
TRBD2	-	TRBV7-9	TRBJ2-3	TGTGCCGGCGCTGCGACTAGCGGGACCACAGATACGCAGTATTTT	CAGAATSGTTDTQYF
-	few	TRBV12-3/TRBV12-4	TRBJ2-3	TGTGCCAGCAATCTATTAACGGCGACAGATACGCAGTATTTT	CASNLLTATDTQYF
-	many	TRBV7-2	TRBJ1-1	TGTGCCAGCAGCTTCCGCCCGTCACGGTTGGCCACTGAAGCTTTCTTT	CASSFRPSRLATEAFF
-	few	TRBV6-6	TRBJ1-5	TGTGCCAGCAGTTTGGGGGCTCCTCAGCCCCAGCATTTT	CASSLGAPQPQHF
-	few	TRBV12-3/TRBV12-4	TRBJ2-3	TGTGCCAGCAGTCCCCAGGGGGCGGGGGCAGATACGCAGTATTTT	CASSPQGAGADTQYF
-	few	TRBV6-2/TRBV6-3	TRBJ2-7	TGTGCCAGCAGTTACTCGACCCCCTACGAGCAGTACTTC	CASSYSTPYEQYF
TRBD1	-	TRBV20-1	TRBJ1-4	TGCAGTGCTGAGGGGACAGGATCTAATGAAAAACTGTTGTTT	CSAEGTGSNEKLLF
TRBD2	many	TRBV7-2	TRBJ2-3	TGTGCCAGCAGAGGGGGACTAGCGGGGGGCGGCGATACGCAGTATTTT	CASRGGLAGGGDTQYF
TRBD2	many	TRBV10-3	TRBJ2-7	TGTGCCATCAGTGATGTAGCGGGAGCTTACGAGCAGTACTTC	CAISDVAGAYEQYF
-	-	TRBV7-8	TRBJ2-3	TGTGCCAGCAGTTCGGTTTCGAATACGCAGTATTTT	CASSSVSNTQYF
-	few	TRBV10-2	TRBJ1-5	TGCGCCAGCAGTGAGTCGAAGGGTTATCAGCCCCAGCATTTT	CASSESKGYQPQHF
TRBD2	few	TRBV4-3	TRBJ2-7	TGCGCCAGCAGCCAAGACGGGGCGGGAGGAAACTACGAGCAGTACTTC	CASSQDGAGGNYEQYF
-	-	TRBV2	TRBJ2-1	TGTGCCAGCGCTGTCCTATCGACCTACAATGAGCAGTTCTTC	CASAVLSTYNEQFF
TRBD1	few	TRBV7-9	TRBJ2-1	TGTGCCAGCAGCACCCCAGGGGGTCCTGAGCAGTTCTTC	CASSTPGGPEQFF
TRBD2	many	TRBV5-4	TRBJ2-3	TGTGCCAGCAGCGTCGGACTAGCGGCTACAGATACGCAGTATTTT	CASSVGLAATDTQYF
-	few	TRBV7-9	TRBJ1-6	TGTGCCAGCAGCTCATCCCGGGGAAGGTCCTATAATTCACCCCTCCACTTT	CASSSSRGRSYNSPLHF
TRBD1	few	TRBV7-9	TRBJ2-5	TGTGCCAGCAGCAAAGAGGCAGGGGGAAGCCAAGAGACCCAGTACTTC	CASSKEAGGSQETQYF
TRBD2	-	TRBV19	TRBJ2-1	TGTGCCAGTAGATCTGTAGCGGGAACCTACAATGAGCAGTTCTTC	CASRSVAGTYNEQFF
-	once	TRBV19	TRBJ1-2	TGTGCCACCAGGTGGGGACAAGGGGGCTATGGCTACACCTTC	CATRWGQGGYGYTF
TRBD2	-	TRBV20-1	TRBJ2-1	TGCAGTGCTACAGCGGGAGGGAATAATGAGCAGTTCTTC	CSATAGGNNEQFF
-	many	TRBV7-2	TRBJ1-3	TGTGCCAGCAGCTTAGCGCTACAAAACGTAGAAACCATATATTTT	CASSLALQNVETIYF
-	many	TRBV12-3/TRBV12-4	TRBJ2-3	TGTGCCAGCAGTTCAGGGAACACAGATACGCAGTATTTT	CASSSGNTDTQYF
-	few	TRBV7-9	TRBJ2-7	TGTGCCAGCAGCGTTTGGAGGGGCGATAGCTCGGACGAGCAGTACTTC	CASSVWRGDSSDEQYF
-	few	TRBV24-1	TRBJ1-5	TGTGCCACCAGTGTTCGGCCGCGGGGGACGGTGAGGCAGCCCCAGCATTTT	CATSVRPRGTVRQPQHF
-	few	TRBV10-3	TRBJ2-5	TGTGCCATCAGTGAGTCGGGGGGCTTCCAAGAGACCCAGTACTTC	CAISESGGFQETQYF
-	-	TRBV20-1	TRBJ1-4	TGCAGTGCTAGCCCCCCGGGGGGTGAAAAACTGTTTTTT	CSASPPGGEKLFF
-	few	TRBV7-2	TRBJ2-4	TGTGCCAGCAGCCTAGAAGGGAACGGTATTCAGTACTTC	CASSLEGNGIQYF
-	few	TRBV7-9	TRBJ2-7	TGTGCCAGCAGCTTAGCCAGCGTTAGCTCCTACGAGCAGTACTTC	CASSLASVSSYEQYF
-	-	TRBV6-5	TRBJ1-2	TGTGCCAGCAGTTCAGCCGGGGCCCCCTTCGGAGGCTACACCTTC	CASSSAGAPFGGYTF
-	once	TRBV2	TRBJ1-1	TGTGCCAGCAGTGAGCGGGGGATGAACACTGAAGCTTTCTTT	CASSERGMNTEAFF
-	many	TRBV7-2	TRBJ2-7	TGTGCCAGCAGCAATAGGGGAGGGGGTTACGAGCAGTACTTC	CASSNRGGGYEQYF
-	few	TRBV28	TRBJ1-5	-	CASILGTNSNQPQHF
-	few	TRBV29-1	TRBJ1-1	TGCAGCGTTGACGGCGACACTGAAGCTTTCTTT	CSVDGDTEAFF
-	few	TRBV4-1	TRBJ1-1	TGCGCCAGCCACTCACTCCTCCGGACACAGGTTGAAGGTCGTGAAGCTTTCTTT	CASHSLLRTQVEGREAFF
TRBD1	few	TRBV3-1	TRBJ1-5	TGTGCCAGCAGCCTGGGGGACAGGGAGTACAATCAGCCCCAGCATTTT	CASSLGDREYNQPQHF
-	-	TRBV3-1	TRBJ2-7	TGTGCCAGCAGCCAAGAACCACAGGGACCGCCTTACGAGCAGTACTTC	CASSQEPQGPPYEQYF
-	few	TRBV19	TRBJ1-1	TGTGCCAGTAGTACTACAGGGCTAGTGAACACTGAAGCTTTCTTT	CASSTTGLVNTEAFF
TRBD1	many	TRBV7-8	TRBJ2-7	TGTGCCAGCAGCTGGACAGGGCCCGAGCAGTACTTC	CASSWTGPEQYF
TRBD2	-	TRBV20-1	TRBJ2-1	TGCAGTGCTAGGATGCCGGCAGCGGGGCGTCAAGGGAGCTCCTACAATGAGCAGTTCTTC	CSARMPAAGRQGSSYNEQFF
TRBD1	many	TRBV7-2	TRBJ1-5	TGTGCCAGCAGCTTAGTGATGGGACAGGGGAACAATCAGCCCCAGCATTTT	CASSLVMGQGNNQPQHF
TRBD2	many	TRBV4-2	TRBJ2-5	TGTGCCAGCAGCGATGGGACTAGCGGGAGGGGACCCGAGACCCAGTACTTC	CASSDGTSGRGPETQYF
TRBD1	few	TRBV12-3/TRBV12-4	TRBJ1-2	TGTGCCAGCAGTTTAACAGGGGTTGGAGGCTACACCTTC	CASSLTGVGGYTF
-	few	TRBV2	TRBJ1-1	TGTGCCAGCCCCCGGGCGGGCCTGAACACTGAAGCTTTCTTT	CASPRAGLNTEAFF